The rows below give T cell receptor beta chains drawn from one sample of a study of CD8+CD57+ T cells in acquired aplastic anemia. TCRdb re-derived calls from the reads in MiXCR, one entry per CDR3 protein. This table holds under 350,000 distinct CDR3 sequences, 45% to 65% found once. The sequenced sample was sorted CD4+, CD8+, or CD8+CD57+ T cells (not recorded which) from PBMCs. The receptors derive from a human donor with aplastic anemia. Both conserved end residues are part of each CDR3. Each record gives: V gene, J gene, D gene, clone size, CDR3 DNA, CDR3 protein. The D gene is left open where the match is weak. Not every row has a clone size; where given, it reads once, few, many or a size class.

V: TRBV11-2
J: TRBJ2-5
D: TRBD2
size: few
DNA: TGTGCCAGCAGCCATCGTCCAGCGGGAGTCGATGAGACCCAGTACTTC
CDR3: CASSHRPAGVDETQYF

V: TRBV7-9
J: TRBJ2-5
D: TRBD1
size: once
DNA: TGTGCCAGCAGCAGAGCGACAGGGGGTCAAGAGACCCAGTACTTC
CDR3: CASSRATGGQETQYF

V: TRBV7-9
J: TRBJ1-1
D: .
size: .
DNA: TGTGCCAGCAGCCCGCCAGGACCTGAAGCTTTCTTT
CDR3: CASSPPGPEAFF

V: TRBV10-1
J: TRBJ2-3
D: .
size: .
DNA: TGCGCCAGCAGTGAGGCCTCAGGGTTAGGTGAGCAGTATTTT
CDR3: CASSEASGLGEQYF

V: TRBV19
J: TRBJ1-1
D: .
size: .
DNA: TGTGCCAGTGGTATCGGCAGGGTTCTGAGGACTGAAGCTTTCTTT
CDR3: CASGIGRVLRTEAFF

V: TRBV25-1
J: TRBJ2-1
D: .
size: few
DNA: TGTGCCAGCAGTGAAGTGGCGAACTCCTACAATGAGCAGTTCTTC
CDR3: CASSEVANSYNEQFF

V: TRBV2
J: TRBJ2-5
D: .
size: .
DNA: TGTGTCAGCAGTGAGTTGTCGGGGAGAGGTCAAGAGACCCAGTACTTC
CDR3: CVSSELSGRGQETQYF

V: TRBV7-9
J: TRBJ1-4
D: .
size: .
DNA: TGTGCCAGCAGCTTAGTGCGGGATAATGAAAAACTGTTTTTT
CDR3: CASSLVRDNEKLFF

V: TRBV24-1
J: TRBJ2-5
D: .
size: .
DNA: TGTGCCACCAGTGATTCAAGACCCCAAGAGACCCAGTACTTC
CDR3: CATSDSRPQETQYF

V: TRBV19
J: TRBJ2-7
D: TRBD1
size: .
DNA: TGTGTCAGTAGTATCGGGACAGGGGGGTTCGAGCAGTACTTC
CDR3: CVSSIGTGGFEQYF

V: TRBV10-1
J: TRBJ2-1
D: .
size: .
DNA: TGCGCCAGCAGTGTTCTAGCCTCAGGGCACAATGAGCAGTTCTTC
CDR3: CASSVLASGHNEQFF

V: TRBV20-1
J: TRBJ1-4
D: .
size: .
DNA: TGCAGTGCTAGAGATGGGGGAGGAGGGGAAAAACTGTTTTTT
CDR3: CSARDGGGGEKLFF

V: TRBV20-1
J: TRBJ2-7
D: TRBD1
size: .
DNA: TGCAGTGCGCCAACAGGGGTCTACGAGCAGTACTTC
CDR3: CSAPTGVYEQYF

V: TRBV29-1
J: TRBJ1-2
D: TRBD1
size: .
DNA: TGCAGCCTATTGGGGGGGGACAGTGGCTACACCTTC
CDR3: CSLLGGDSGYTF

V: TRBV4-1
J: TRBJ2-1
D: .
size: many
DNA: TGCGCCAGCAGCCACGAGAGGGGTGAGCAGTTCTTC
CDR3: CASSHERGEQFF

V: TRBV6-5
J: TRBJ2-5
D: .
size: many
DNA: TGTGCCAGCAGTACTTCCGGTTTGGGGGAGACCCAGTACTTC
CDR3: CASSTSGLGETQYF

V: TRBV2
J: TRBJ1-1
D: .
size: few
DNA: TGTGCTAGCGAACAGGGTAGAGGATGGACTACTGAAGCTTTCTTT
CDR3: CASEQGRGWTTEAFF

V: TRBV20-1
J: TRBJ2-5
D: TRBD1
size: .
DNA: TGCAGTGCAGTCCCGGGGACAGACCAAGAGACCCAGTACTTC
CDR3: CSAVPGTDQETQYF

V: TRBV5-4
J: TRBJ1-5
D: .
size: .
DNA: TGTGCCAGCAGCTTGGGGGAAGTAGGGCCCCAGCATTTT
CDR3: CASSLGEVGPQHF

V: TRBV11-3
J: TRBJ2-7
D: .
size: .
DNA: TGTGCCAGCCTAGCTGGTACAGGACTGTCGGACGAGCAGTACTTC
CDR3: CASLAGTGLSDEQYF

V: TRBV5-1
J: TRBJ1-2
D: TRBD1
size: .
DNA: TGCGCCAGCAGCTTAAATGCCGAACAGGGGATGGCTAACTATGGCTACACCTTC
CDR3: CASSLNAEQGMANYGYTF

V: TRBV6-5
J: TRBJ2-5
D: .
size: once
DNA: TGTGCCAGCAGTTACGGAGAGGGGGAGACCCAGTACTTC
CDR3: CASSYGEGETQYF

V: TRBV7-2
J: TRBJ2-1
D: TRBD1
size: .
DNA: TGTGCCAGCAGCTTATGGGGGACAGGGGGCATGGTCTTC
CDR3: CASSLWGTGGMVF

V: TRBV9
J: TRBJ1-2
D: .
size: .
DNA: TGTGCCAGCAGCGTAGCTCAGACACCAAACTATGGCTACACCTTC
CDR3: CASSVAQTPNYGYTF

V: TRBV19
J: TRBJ2-3
D: .
size: .
DNA: TGTGCCAGTAGTTCCCCAGGGGACTCCGCAGATACGCAGTATTTT
CDR3: CASSSPGDSADTQYF

V: TRBV10-3
J: TRBJ1-2
D: .
size: .
DNA: TGTGCCACGGGAACCAGGGACCCCAACTATGGCTACACCTTC
CDR3: CATGTRDPNYGYTF

V: TRBV7-9
J: TRBJ1-1
D: .
size: .
DNA: TGTGCCAGCAGCTTCAGTGACCTTGAAGCTTTCTTT
CDR3: CASSFSDLEAFF

V: TRBV20-1
J: TRBJ1-5
D: .
size: few
DNA: TGCAGTGCTAGTTTCGGGGTAGCGAGCAATCAGCCCCAGCATTTT
CDR3: CSASFGVASNQPQHF

V: TRBV3-1
J: TRBJ2-2
D: .
size: many
DNA: TGTGCCAGCAGCCAAGTGTTGGCCACCGGGGAGCTGTTTTTT
CDR3: CASSQVLATGELFF

V: TRBV5-1
J: TRBJ1-1
D: .
size: .
DNA: TGCGCCAGCAGCTTGGGACTTGACAGCACTGAAGCTTTCTTT
CDR3: CASSLGLDSTEAFF

V: TRBV5-1
J: TRBJ2-3
D: TRBD2
size: many
DNA: TGCGCCAGCAGCTTAAGGACTAGCGGGGGGCAGGGGGGTCCAGATACGCAGTATTTT
CDR3: CASSLRTSGGQGGPDTQYF

V: TRBV19
J: TRBJ1-1
D: TRBD1
size: .
DNA: TGTGCCAGTAGTTTCGCTACAGGGGGCTCGGGCACTGAAGCTTTCTTT
CDR3: CASSFATGGSGTEAFF

V: TRBV5-4
J: TRBJ2-7
D: .
size: .
DNA: TGTGCCAGCAGCTTGAGTTCAGCTAGCTCCTACGAGCAGTACTTC
CDR3: CASSLSSASSYEQYF

V: TRBV2
J: TRBJ2-7
D: TRBD1
size: once
DNA: TGTGCCAGCAGTGACTCGGGACAGGGGCTCCGAACACCGGGGACAGGGACACTCGAGCAGTACTTC
CDR3: CASSDSGQGLRTPGTGTLEQYF

V: TRBV7-2
J: TRBJ1-2
D: .
size: few
DNA: TGTGCCAGCAGCGGGGACCAGAGTCGCGGCTACACCTTC
CDR3: CASSGDQSRGYTF

V: TRBV5-5
J: TRBJ2-5
D: .
size: many
DNA: TGTGCCAGCAGCTTGGCTCTGGGGAGAGAGACCCAGTACTTC
CDR3: CASSLALGRETQYF

V: TRBV5-4
J: TRBJ2-2
D: .
size: .
DNA: TGTGCCAGCAGCTGGGGGGGCTCCTTCACCGGGGAGCTGTTTTTT
CDR3: CASSWGGSFTGELFF

V: TRBV20-1
J: TRBJ1-6
D: .
size: .
DNA: TGCAGTGCTAGAGATCTCGAGAATTCACCCCTCCACTTT
CDR3: CSARDLENSPLHF

V: TRBV5-8
J: TRBJ1-1
D: .
size: .
DNA: TGTGCCAGCAGCTTGTTAGGATCTCCTGAAGCTTTCTTT
CDR3: CASSLLGSPEAFF

V: TRBV10-3
J: TRBJ1-2
D: .
size: few
DNA: TGTGCCAGCGGCAGTGGGGCCGGCTACACCTTC
CDR3: CASGSGAGYTF

V: TRBV5-1
J: TRBJ2-4
D: TRBD2
size: .
DNA: TGCGCCAGCAGCTCGACTAGCGGGGGGGACATTCAGTACTTC
CDR3: CASSSTSGGDIQYF

V: TRBV7-2
J: TRBJ2-7
D: .
size: few
DNA: TGTGCCAGCAGCTTAGAAGGTACATCCCCCGAGCAGTACTTC
CDR3: CASSLEGTSPEQYF

V: TRBV2
J: TRBJ1-2
D: .
size: once
DNA: TGTGCCAGCAGTGAAGAGGGCAGATATGGCTACACCTTC
CDR3: CASSEEGRYGYTF

V: TRBV6-6
J: TRBJ2-7
D: TRBD2
size: .
DNA: TGTGCCAGCAGTATGACTAGCGGGGATGCCTACGAGCAGTACTTC
CDR3: CASSMTSGDAYEQYF

V: TRBV9
J: TRBJ1-1
D: .
size: few
DNA: TGTGCCAGCGGGGGCTTAAACACTGAAGCTTTCTTT
CDR3: CASGGLNTEAFF